The sample holds a few counts of the clone carrying this T cell receptor (beta chain). This entry is derived from a study of blood T cell repertoires in COVID-19. Study-level background: Sources were T cells, B-cell-depleted T cells, or PBMCs; the material itself was cDNA or gDNA.

The assay was immunoSEQ multiplex PCR, and TCRdb's table has in-frame clones only and misses some. The sample has 150,000 or so clones, approximately 83% seen once; the top ten hold about 12%. Sequenced material: peripheral blood. The receptor's source is a woman aged 55-69 years with COVID-19, enrolled during active disease.

The CDR3 region has the DNA TGTGCCAGCTCACCCCAGAAGCGGGAGTACTACAATGAGCAGTTCTTC. Translated: CASSPQKREYYNEQFF. The rearrangement links TRBV18 to TRBJ2-1, with 8 bases lining up with TRBD2. Per the germline V gene, CDR1 is KGHSH and CDR2 is LQKENI. J lost 3 bases, V lost 3 bases, and 7 bases had no gene match. The CDR3 is made up of 16 amino acids.